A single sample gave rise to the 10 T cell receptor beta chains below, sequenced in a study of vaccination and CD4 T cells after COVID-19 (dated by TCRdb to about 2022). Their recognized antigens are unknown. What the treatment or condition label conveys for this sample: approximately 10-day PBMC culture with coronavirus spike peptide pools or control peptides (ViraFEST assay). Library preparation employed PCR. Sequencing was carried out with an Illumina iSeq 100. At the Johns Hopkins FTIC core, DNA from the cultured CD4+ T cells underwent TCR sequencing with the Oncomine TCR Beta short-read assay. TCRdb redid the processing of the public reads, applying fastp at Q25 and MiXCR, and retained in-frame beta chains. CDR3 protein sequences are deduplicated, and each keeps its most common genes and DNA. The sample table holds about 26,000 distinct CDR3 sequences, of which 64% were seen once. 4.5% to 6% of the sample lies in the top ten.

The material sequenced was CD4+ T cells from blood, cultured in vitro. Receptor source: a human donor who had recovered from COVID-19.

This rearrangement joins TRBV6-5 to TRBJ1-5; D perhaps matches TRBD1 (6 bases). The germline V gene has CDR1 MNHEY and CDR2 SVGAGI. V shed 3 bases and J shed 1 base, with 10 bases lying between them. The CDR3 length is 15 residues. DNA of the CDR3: TGTGCCAGCAGTTATGGGGGGGCGAGCAATCAGCCCCAGCATTTT. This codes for CASSYGGASNQPQHF.

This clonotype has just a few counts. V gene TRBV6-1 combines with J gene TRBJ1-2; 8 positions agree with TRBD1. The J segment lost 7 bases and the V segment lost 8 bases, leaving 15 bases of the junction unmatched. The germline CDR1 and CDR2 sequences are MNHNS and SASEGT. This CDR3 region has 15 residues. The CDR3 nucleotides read TGTGCCAGCGCTAAAGGGGACAGGCTCTGGGGTGGCTACACCTTC. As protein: CASAKGDRLWGGYTF.

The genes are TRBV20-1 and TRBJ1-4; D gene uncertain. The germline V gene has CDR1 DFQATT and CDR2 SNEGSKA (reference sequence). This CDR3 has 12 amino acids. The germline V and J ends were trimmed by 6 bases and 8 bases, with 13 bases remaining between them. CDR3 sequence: CSAIEGGEKLFF. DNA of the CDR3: TGCAGTGCCATCGAGGGAGGGGAAAAACTGTTTTTT.

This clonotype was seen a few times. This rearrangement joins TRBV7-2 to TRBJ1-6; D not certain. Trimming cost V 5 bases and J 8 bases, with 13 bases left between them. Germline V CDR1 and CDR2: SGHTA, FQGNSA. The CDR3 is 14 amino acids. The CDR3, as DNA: TGTGCCAGCAGCCATGGGAAGGGTTATTCACCCCTCCACTTT. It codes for CASSHGKGYSPLHF.

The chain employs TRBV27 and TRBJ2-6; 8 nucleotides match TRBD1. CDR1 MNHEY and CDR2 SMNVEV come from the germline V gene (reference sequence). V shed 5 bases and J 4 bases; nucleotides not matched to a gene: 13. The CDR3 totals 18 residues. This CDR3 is CASSPLGQVKPGANVLTF. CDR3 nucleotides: TGTGCCAGCAGTCCCCTGGGACAGGTCAAGCCCGGGGCCAACGTCCTGACTTTC.

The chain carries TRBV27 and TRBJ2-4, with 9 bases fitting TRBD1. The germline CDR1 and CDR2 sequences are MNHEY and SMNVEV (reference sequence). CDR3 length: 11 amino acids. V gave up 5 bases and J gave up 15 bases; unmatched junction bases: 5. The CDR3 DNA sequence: TGTGCCAGCAGTGGGGGGACAGGGATGTACTTC. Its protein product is CASSGGTGMYF.

The CDR3 DNA sequence: TGTGCCAGCAGTTATATCCCGACAGGGAGCAGAGGGTACGAGCAGTACTTC. Residues: CASSYIPTGSRGYEQYF. This chain connects TRBV6-2 or TRBV6-3 to TRBJ2-7, with TRBD1 matching 7 bases. V trimming: 3 bases; J trimming: 4 bases; junction bases outside the gene matches: 15. Germline-derived CDR1 and CDR2 are MNHEY and SVGEGT. The CDR3 contains 17 residues.

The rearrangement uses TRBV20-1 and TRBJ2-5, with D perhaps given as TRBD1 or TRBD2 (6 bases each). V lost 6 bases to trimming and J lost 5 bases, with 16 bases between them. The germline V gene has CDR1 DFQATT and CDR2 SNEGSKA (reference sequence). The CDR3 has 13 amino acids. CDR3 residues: CSAPQGRGETQYF. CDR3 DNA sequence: TGCAGTGCCCCACAGGGCCGGGGGGAGACCCAGTACTTC.

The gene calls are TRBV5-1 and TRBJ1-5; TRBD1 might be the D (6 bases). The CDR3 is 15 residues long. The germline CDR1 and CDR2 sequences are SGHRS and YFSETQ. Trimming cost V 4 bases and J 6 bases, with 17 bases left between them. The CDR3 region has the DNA TGCGCCAGCAGCCCTACAGGGATGAGAGGTCAGCCCCAGCATTTT. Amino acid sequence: CASSPTGMRGQPQHF.

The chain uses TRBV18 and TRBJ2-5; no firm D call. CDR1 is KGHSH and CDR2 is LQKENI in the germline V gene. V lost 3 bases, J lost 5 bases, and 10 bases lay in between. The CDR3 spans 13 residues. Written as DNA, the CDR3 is TGTGCCAGCTCACCCGTAGTTAAGGAGACCCAGTACTTC. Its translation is CASSPVVKETQYF.